The 26 T cell receptor beta chains below come from one sample, sequenced in a study of blood T cell repertoires in COVID-19. Sequenced by immunoSEQ multiplex PCR; TCRdb stores in-frame clones only, minus some. Of over 150,000 clones listed, approximately 83% are singletons. Sequenced: peripheral blood. The source is a woman aged 40-49 years with COVID-19, enrolled during active disease.

CDR3 in DNA: TGTGCCAGCAGCCGACTAGCGGGAAATGAGCAGTTCTTC. It translates to CASSRLAGNEQFF. The V and J genes are TRBV3-1 (or the pseudogene TRBV3-2) and TRBJ2-1; 11 bases map to TRBD2. J lost 7 bases, V lost 4 bases, and 0 bases had no gene match. Germline lookup yields CDR1 LGHDT and CDR2 YNNKEL (reference sequence). The CDR3 is 13 residues long.

V and J are TRBV28 and TRBJ2-5, with TRBD1 matching 8 bases. Looked up from germline, CDR1 is MDHEN and CDR2 is SYDVKM. V shed 2 bases, J shed 5 bases, and the junction held 1 base outside the gene matches. This CDR3 is built from 13 residues. DNA for the CDR3: TGTGCCAGCAGTTTAACAGGGGGGGAGACCCAGTACTTC. Protein sequence: CASSLTGGETQYF. Looking up the rest from reference TRBV28 and TRBJ2-5 gives the full variable domain: DVKVTQSSRYLVKRTGEKVFLECVQDMDHENMFWYRQDPGLGLRLIYFSYDVKMKEKGDIPEGYSVSREKKERFSLILESASTNQTSMYLCASSLTGGETQYFGPGTRLLVL.

This clone was found once. The chain has TRBV25-1 and TRBJ2-2; D gene ambiguous. The CDR3 runs to 16 residues. The V gene's germline CDR1 is MGHDK and CDR2 SYGVNS. Trimming shortened V by 1 base and J by 0 bases, and 9 bases separated the two germline ends. As DNA, the CDR3 is TGTGCCAGCAGTGAATTCGCGGCACCGAACACCGGGGAGCTGTTTTTT. As protein: CASSEFAAPNTGELFF.

This sequence joins TRBV19 and TRBJ2-1; D is uncertain. CDR1 and CDR2 from the germline V gene are LNHDA and SQIVND (reference sequence). V lost 8 bases, J lost 8 bases, and 19 bases lay in between. The CDR3 is made up of 14 amino acids. CDR3 coding DNA: TGTGCCAGTGGCACCGAGGCCGGCGGCCATGAGCAGTTCTTC. Translation: CASGTEAGGHEQFF.

The sample holds one count of this clone. The chain recombines TRBV7-7 with TRBJ1-2; a weak D match, TRBD1 (6 bases). Trimming stripped 2 bases from V and 0 bases from J, with 16 bases between. The germline V gene encodes CDR1 SSHAT and CDR2 FNYEAQ (reference sequence). The CDR3 is made up of 17 amino acids. CDR3: CASSLRPTGRTNYGYTF. CDR3 nucleotides: TGTGCCAGCAGCTTAAGGCCCACAGGGAGAACTAACTATGGCTACACCTTC. The complete variable domain, with remaining parts taken from reference TRBV7-7 and TRBJ1-2, reads GAGVSQSPRYKVTKRGQDVTLRCDPISSHATLYWYQQALGQGPEFLTYFNYEAQPDKSGLPSDRFSAERPEGSISTLTIQRTEQRDSAMYRCASSLRPTGRTNYGYTFGSGTRLTVV.

The chain uses TRBV7-2 and TRBJ2-1, with TRBD1 identical over 8 bases. This CDR3 has 16 residues. The junction had 9 bases not matched to a gene; V was cut back by 2 bases and J by 6 bases. CDR1 and CDR2 (germline): SGHTA, FQGNSA. The CDR3 is CASSLKPGGALNEQFF. Written as DNA, the CDR3 is TGTGCCAGCAGCTTAAAGCCAGGGGGCGCACTCAATGAGCAGTTCTTC.

The chain links TRBV5-6 to TRBJ1-1; D ambiguous. V gave up 0 bases and J gave up 2 bases, with 20 bases separating them. The CDR3 runs to 18 residues. CDR1 SGHDT and CDR2 YYEEEE come from the germline V gene. The CDR3 loop is CASSLGVTRSLINTEAFF. The CDR3 region has the DNA TGTGCCAGCAGCTTGGGCGTGACGCGGTCTTTAATAAACACTGAAGCTTTCTTT.

The rearrangement uses TRBV13 and TRBJ2-7, with a possible D match to TRBD1 (5 bases). The V end lost 5 bases, the J end lost 3 bases, and 17 bases lay between the germline ends. The CDR3 has 15 residues. Germline V gives CDR1 PRHDT, CDR2 FYEKMQ (reference sequence). The CDR3 DNA follows: TGTGCCAGCAGCACGCGAAGGTGGGGCAACTACGAGCAGTACTTC. This translates into CASSTRRWGNYEQYF.

This clone was observed a single time. The chain links TRBV28 to TRBJ1-1; tentatively, D is TRBD1 (6 bases). V lost 9 bases and J lost 7, with 18 bases in between. Germline V gene data show CDR1 as MDHEN and CDR2 as SYDVKM. This CDR3 contains 13 residues. CDR3 protein: CASYTGITLEAFF. The CDR3 nucleotides are TGTGCCAGTTACACAGGGATTACTCTTGAAGCTTTCTTT.

This clone has only a few counts. The J gene is TRBJ1-1, the V gene TRBV6-5; D is undetermined. Germline V gene lookup returns CDR1 MNHEY and CDR2 SVGAGI. V was trimmed by 7 bases and J by 3 bases, leaving 6 bases between them. The CDR3 runs to 11 residues. In nucleotides, the CDR3 is TGTGCCAGCATGAGTGACACTGAAGCTTTCTTT. It encodes CASMSDTEAFF.

The chain employs TRBV7-2 and TRBJ2-7, with a tentative D call TRBD2 (5 bases). The germline gives CDR1 SGHTA, CDR2 FQGNSA. This CDR3 contains 14 residues. V was shortened by 5 bases and J by 2 bases, with 13 bases between the two germline ends. The CDR3 DNA sequence: TGTGCCAGCAGCCCACAAGCGGTGCCCTACGAGCAGTACTTC. Protein: CASSPQAVPYEQYF.

The rearrangement joins TRBV5-1 to TRBJ1-1, with D possibly being TRBD1 (5 bases). The CDR3 has 16 residues. The germline V gene has CDR1 SGHRS and CDR2 YFSETQ. V lost 0 bases and J lost 3, with 15 bases in between. The CDR3 spells CASSLANRGMYTEAFF. Here the CDR3 DNA reads TGCGCCAGCAGCTTGGCCAATAGGGGAATGTACACTGAAGCTTTCTTT.

J is TRBJ1-6 and V is TRBV6-5; D is perhaps TRBD1 (6 bases). The CDR3 totals 13 residues. Looked up from germline, CDR1 is MNHEY and CDR2 is SVGAGI. Trimming pared 8 bases from V and 7 bases from J, leaving 12 bases between. The CDR3: CASVSRGNSPLHF. CDR3 DNA: TGTGCCAGCGTGAGCAGGGGCAATTCACCCCTCCACTTT.

The chain uses TRBV3-1 (or the pseudogene TRBV3-2) and TRBJ1-6, with D perhaps TRBD1 (6 bases). The V gene's germline CDR1 is LGHDT and CDR2 YNNKEL (reference sequence). V lost 3 bases and J 9 bases, leaving 18 bases between the germline ends. This CDR3 region has 16 residues. The CDR3 region is CASSHLRQGPGSPLHF. For the CDR3, the DNA is TGTGCCAGCAGCCATTTAAGGCAGGGGCCGGGTTCACCCCTCCACTTT.

This clone was seen once. V gene TRBV15 combines with J gene TRBJ1-5; the D gene is possibly TRBD1 (5 bases). Deletions cut 3 bases from V and 1 base from J, with 7 bases between. CDR3 length equals 14 residues. The germline V gene has CDR1 LNHNV and CDR2 YYDKDF (reference sequence). The CDR3, as DNA: TGTGCCACCAGCAGGCCAGGGAGCAATCAGCCCCAGCATTTT. Its translation is CATSRPGSNQPQHF.

The gene calls are TRBV18 and TRBJ2-7, with 7 nucleotides matching TRBD1. Germline V CDR1 and CDR2: KGHSH, LQKENI. The CDR3 has 14 amino acids. V lost 5 bases and J lost 2; bases outside the gene matches: 6. CDR3 coding DNA: TGTGCCAGCTCAGAACGGGGACAGACCTACGAGCAGTACTTC. Its protein is CASSERGQTYEQYF.

The genes are TRBV12-3 or TRBV12-4 and TRBJ1-2, with D possibly TRBD1 on 6 matching bases. The CDR3 totals 13 residues. The V end was cut by 3 bases, the J end by 4 bases, with 9 bases between. CDR3: CASSFGQTYGYTF. The CDR3 DNA follows: TGTGCCAGCAGTTTTGGACAGACCTATGGCTACACCTTC.

This chain links TRBV7-2 with TRBJ1-1; D call uncertain. V was cut by 1 base and J by 2 bases, with 5 bases left in between. This CDR3 comprises 13 residues. Germline values: CDR1 SGHTA, CDR2 FQGNSA. CDR3 coding DNA: TGTGCCAGCAGCTTAGACAGCAACACTGAAGCTTTCTTT. Residues: CASSLDSNTEAFF.

The chain couples TRBV7-2 to TRBJ2-1; D possibly corresponds to TRBD2 (6 bases). CDR1 and CDR2 (germline): SGHTA, FQGNSA. V lost 3 bases to trimming and J lost 6 bases, with 15 bases between them. CDR3 size: 15 residues. The CDR3 sequence: CASSFGGVRSNEQFF. Here the CDR3 DNA reads TGTGCCAGCAGCTTTGGCGGGGTGAGGAGCAATGAGCAGTTCTTC. Full variable domain (rest looked up from reference TRBV7-2 and TRBJ2-1): GAGVSQSPSNKVTEKGKDVELRCDPISGHTALYWYRQSLGQGLEFLIYFQGNSAPDKSGLPSDRFSAERTGGSVSTLTIQRTQQEDSAVYLCASSFGGVRSNEQFFGPGTRLTVL.

The genes are TRBV27 and TRBJ2-2; weak D call: TRBD1 (7 bases). The CDR3 is 16 amino acids. V gave up 3 bases and J gave up 4 bases, with 15 bases separating them. Germline V CDR1 and CDR2: MNHEY, SMNVEV (reference sequence). The CDR3 protein is CASSFVRQGGTGELFF. The CDR3, as DNA: TGTGCCAGCAGTTTTGTTAGACAGGGAGGCACCGGGGAGCTGTTTTTT.

This chain connects TRBV27 to TRBJ1-4; D is uncertain. V was trimmed by 5 bases and J by 8 bases, leaving 12 bases between them. The CDR3 contains 13 residues. Germline lookup yields CDR1 MNHEY and CDR2 SMNVEV (reference sequence). The CDR3 DNA is TGTGCCAGCAGTGGCGGACGGGGAGAAAAACTGTTTTTT. Its protein product is CASSGGRGEKLFF.

The table lists this clone with many counts. This chain links TRBV4-2 with TRBJ2-6; D gene unclear. Trimming stripped 10 bases from V and 1 base from J, with 17 bases between. The CDR3 runs to 16 residues. Germline CDR1 LGHNA, CDR2 YNFKEQ. CDR3 sequence (DNA): TGTGCCACCAAGGATGGCGGAGCGTCTGGGGCCAACGTCCTGACTTTC. It yields the protein CATKDGGASGANVLTF.

The gene calls are TRBV15 and TRBJ2-2; 7 bases match TRBD2. V was clipped by 8 bases and J by 12 bases; unmatched bases: 15. This CDR3 has 14 amino acids. The germline CDR1 and CDR2 sequences are LNHNV and YYDKDF (reference sequence). The CDR3 reads CATPGEGTGEQLFF. The CDR3 nucleotides are TGTGCCACCCCTGGGGAGGGGACGGGGGAACAGCTGTTTTTT. The full variable domain, with the rest looked up from reference TRBV15 and TRBJ2-2, is DAMVIQNPRYQVTQFGKPVTLSCSQTLNHNVMYWYQQKSSQAPKLLFHYYDKDFNNEADTPDNFQSRRPNTSFCFLDIRSPGLGDTAMYLCATPGEGTGEQLFFGEGSRLTVL.

The genes are TRBV15 and TRBJ1-3, with D perhaps TRBD1 (6 bases). The germline V gene encodes CDR1 LNHNV and CDR2 YYDKDF (reference sequence). Between the trimmed V and J ends, which lost 0 bases and 4 bases, there was a span of 19 bases. This CDR3 comprises 18 residues. This CDR3 reads CATSREGQNRDDGNTIYF. The CDR3 DNA sequence: TGTGCCACCAGCAGAGAGGGCCAAAACAGGGACGACGGAAACACCATATATTTT. Filled out from reference TRBV15 and TRBJ1-3, the complete variable domain reads DAMVIQNPRYQVTQFGKPVTLSCSQTLNHNVMYWYQQKSSQAPKLLFHYYDKDFNNEADTPDNFQSRRPNTSFCFLDIRSPGLGDTAMYLCATSREGQNRDDGNTIYFGEGSWLTVV.

The V call is TRBV6-5, the J call TRBJ2-7; no reliable D call. V dropped 6 bases and J dropped 0 bases, with 15 bases sitting between them. This CDR3 region has 15 residues. Germline CDR1 MNHEY, CDR2 SVGAGI. Here the CDR3 DNA reads TGTGCCAGCAGGGCCCAAAGTGCCAGCTCCTACGAGCAGTACTTC. Protein sequence: CASRAQSASSYEQYF.

The chain links TRBV5-1 to TRBJ1-1, with D tentatively TRBD1 (6 bases). Per the germline V gene, CDR1 is SGHRS and CDR2 is YFSETQ. Trimming removed 0 bases at V and 0 bases at J, with 9 bases between. This CDR3 comprises 15 residues. The CDR3 DNA reads TGCGCCAGCAGCTTGGTTACAGGGTTGAACACTGAAGCTTTCTTT. Translated: CASSLVTGLNTEAFF. Full variable domain (outside the CDR3, taken from reference TRBV5-1 and TRBJ1-1): KAGVTQTPRYLIKTRGQQVTLSCSPISGHRSVSWYQQTPGQGLQFLFEYFSETQRNKGNFPGRFSGRQFSNSRSEMNVSTLELGDSALYLCASSLVTGLNTEAFFGQGTRLTVV.